The count of the clone carrying this T cell receptor (beta chain) is one. The antigen is not known. The data were produced by immunoSEQ multiplex PCR, yet TCRdb's version contains in-frame clones alone and is incomplete. Found here are 200,000 or so clones, around 90% of them singletons; the top ten hold roughly 8%. The data are from a study of T cell responses to AZD1222 COVID-19 vaccine. Points from the study as a whole: CD4 TCRs linked to vaccination spanned spike, dominating at 160-218 and 743-854. Clonal diversity was possibly underestimated, and white British individuals and females predominated among donors. Targeting of unmutated variant regions was reportedly seen in nearly half of spike-specific TCRs.

The CDR3 covers 17 residues. The ends lost 3 bases at V and 0 bases at J; junction bases unmatched: 8. Germline V gene lookup returns CDR1 SGDLS and CDR2 YYNGEE. Sequences were derived from peripheral blood, sampled on day 0 of AZD1222 vaccination. The receptor was isolated from an adult in good health. This chain connects TRBV9 to TRBJ1-4; TRBD1 matches 7 bases. The CDR3 DNA follows: TGTGCCAGCAGCGGTTCCCGACAGGGATCAACTAATGAAAAACTGTTTTTT. Encoded protein: CASSGSRQGSTNEKLFF.